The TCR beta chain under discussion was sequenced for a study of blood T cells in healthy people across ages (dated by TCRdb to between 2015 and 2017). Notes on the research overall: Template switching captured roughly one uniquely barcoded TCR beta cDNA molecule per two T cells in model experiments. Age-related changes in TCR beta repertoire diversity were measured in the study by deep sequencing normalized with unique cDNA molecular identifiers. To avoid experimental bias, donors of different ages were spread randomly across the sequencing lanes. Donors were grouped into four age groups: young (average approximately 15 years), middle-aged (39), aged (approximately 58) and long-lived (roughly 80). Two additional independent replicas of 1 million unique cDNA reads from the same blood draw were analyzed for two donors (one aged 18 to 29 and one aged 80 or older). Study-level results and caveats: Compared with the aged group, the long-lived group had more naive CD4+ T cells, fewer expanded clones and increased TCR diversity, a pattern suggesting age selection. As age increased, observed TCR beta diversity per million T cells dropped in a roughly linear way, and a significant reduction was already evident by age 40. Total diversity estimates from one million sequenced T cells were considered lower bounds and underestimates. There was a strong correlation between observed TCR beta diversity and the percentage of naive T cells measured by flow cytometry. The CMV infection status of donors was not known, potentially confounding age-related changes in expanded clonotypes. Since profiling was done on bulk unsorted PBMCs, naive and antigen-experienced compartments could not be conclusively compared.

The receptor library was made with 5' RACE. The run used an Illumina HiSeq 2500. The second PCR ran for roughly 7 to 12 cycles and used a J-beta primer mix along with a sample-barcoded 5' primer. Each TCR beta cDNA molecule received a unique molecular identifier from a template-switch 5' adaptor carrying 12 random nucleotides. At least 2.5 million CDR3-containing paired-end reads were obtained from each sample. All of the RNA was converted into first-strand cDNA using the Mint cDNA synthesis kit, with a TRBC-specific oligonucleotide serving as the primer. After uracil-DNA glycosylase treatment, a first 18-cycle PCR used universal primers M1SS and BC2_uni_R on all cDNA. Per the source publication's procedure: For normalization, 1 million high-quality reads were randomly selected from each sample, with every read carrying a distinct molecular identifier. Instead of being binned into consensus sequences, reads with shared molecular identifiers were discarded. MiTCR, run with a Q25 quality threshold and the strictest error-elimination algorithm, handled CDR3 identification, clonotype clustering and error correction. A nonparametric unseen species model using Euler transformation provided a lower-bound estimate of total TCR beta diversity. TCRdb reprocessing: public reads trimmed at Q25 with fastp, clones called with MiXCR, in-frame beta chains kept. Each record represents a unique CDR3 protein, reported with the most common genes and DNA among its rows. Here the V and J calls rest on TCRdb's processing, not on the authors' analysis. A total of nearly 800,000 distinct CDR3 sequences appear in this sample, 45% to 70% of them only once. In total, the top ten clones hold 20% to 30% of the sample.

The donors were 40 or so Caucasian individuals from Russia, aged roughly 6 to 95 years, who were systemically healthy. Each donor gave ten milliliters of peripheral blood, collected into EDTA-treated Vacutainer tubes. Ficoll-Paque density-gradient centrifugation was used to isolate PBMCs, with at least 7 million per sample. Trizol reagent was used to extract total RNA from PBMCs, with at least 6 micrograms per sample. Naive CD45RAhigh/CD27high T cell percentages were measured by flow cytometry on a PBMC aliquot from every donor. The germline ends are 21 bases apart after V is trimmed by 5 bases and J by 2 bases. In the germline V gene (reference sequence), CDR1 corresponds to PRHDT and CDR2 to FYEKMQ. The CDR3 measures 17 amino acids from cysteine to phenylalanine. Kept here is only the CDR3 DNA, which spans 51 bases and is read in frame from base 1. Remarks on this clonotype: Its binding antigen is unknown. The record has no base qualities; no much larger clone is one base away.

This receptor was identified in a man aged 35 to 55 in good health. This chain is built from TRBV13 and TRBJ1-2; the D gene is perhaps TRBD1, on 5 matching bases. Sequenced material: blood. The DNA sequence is TGTGCCAGCAGCCCCTCGGGTTCCGGAAACAGGAACTATGGCTACACCTTC. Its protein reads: CASSPSGSGNRNYGYTF.